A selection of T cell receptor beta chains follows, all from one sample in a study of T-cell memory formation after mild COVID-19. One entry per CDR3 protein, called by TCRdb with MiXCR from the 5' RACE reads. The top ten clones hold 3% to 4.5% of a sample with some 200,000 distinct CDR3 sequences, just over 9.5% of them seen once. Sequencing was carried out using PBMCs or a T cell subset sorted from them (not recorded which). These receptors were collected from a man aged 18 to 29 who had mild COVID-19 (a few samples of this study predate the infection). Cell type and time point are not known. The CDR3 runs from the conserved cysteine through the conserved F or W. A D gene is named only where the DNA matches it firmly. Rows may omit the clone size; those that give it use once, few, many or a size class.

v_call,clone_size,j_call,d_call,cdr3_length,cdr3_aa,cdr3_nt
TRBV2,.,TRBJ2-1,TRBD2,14,CASSDRAGVEEQFF,TGTGCCAGCAGTGACCGAGCGGGGGTGGAGGAGCAGTTCTTC
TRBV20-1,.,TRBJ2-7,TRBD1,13,CSAGDRGPGEQYF,TGCAGTGCTGGGGACAGGGGGCCGGGCGAGCAGTACTTC
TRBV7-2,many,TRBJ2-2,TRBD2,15,CASSFTSGVTGELFF,TGTGCCAGCAGCTTCACTAGCGGGGTCACCGGGGAGCTGTTTTTT
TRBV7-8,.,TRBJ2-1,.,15,CASSPQVDSYNEQFF,TGTGCCAGCAGCCCTCAGGTAGACTCCTACAATGAGCAGTTCTTC
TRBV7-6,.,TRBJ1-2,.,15,CASSLGKDRRYGYTF,TGTGCCAGCAGCTTAGGGAAGGACCGACGATATGGCTACACCTTC
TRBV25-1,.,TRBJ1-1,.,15,CASSEGNSMNTEAFF,TGTGCCAGCAGTGAAGGGAACAGCATGAACACTGAAGCTTTCTTT
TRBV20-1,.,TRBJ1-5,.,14,CSAVIGGSNQPQHF,TGCAGTGCGGTAATTGGGGGCAGCAATCAGCCCCAGCATTTT
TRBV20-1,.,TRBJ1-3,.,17,CSARDVVRDSTGNTIYF,TGCAGTGCTAGAGATGTTGTGCGGGACTCAACTGGAAACACCATATATTTT
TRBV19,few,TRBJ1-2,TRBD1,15,CASRIHRGENYGYTF,TGTGCCAGTCGAATTCACAGGGGAGAAAACTATGGCTACACCTTC
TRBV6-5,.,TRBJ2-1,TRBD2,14,CASSGTSENNEQFF,TGTGCCAGCAGTGGGACTAGCGAAAACAATGAGCAGTTCTTC
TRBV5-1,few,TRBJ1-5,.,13,CASSEGPNQPQHF,TGCGCCAGCAGCGAGGGACCCAATCAGCCCCAGCATTTT
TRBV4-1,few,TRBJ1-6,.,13,CASSMKWDSPLHF,TGCGCCAGCAGCATGAAATGGGATTCACCCCTCCACTTT
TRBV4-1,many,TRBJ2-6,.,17,CASRGDGYFSGANVLTF,TGCGCCAGCAGGGGGGACGGCTACTTCTCTGGGGCCAACGTCCTGACTTTC
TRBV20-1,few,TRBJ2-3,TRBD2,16,CSARDYLAGGGDTQYF,TGCAGTGCTAGAGATTACCTAGCGGGGGGCGGAGATACGCAGTATTTT
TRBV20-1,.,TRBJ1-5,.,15,CSASEGQGSNQPQHF,TGCAGTGCTAGTGAAGGTCAGGGAAGCAATCAGCCCCAGCATTTT
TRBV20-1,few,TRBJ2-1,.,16,CSAILGRESSYNEQFF,TGCAGTGCTATTTTAGGTCGGGAGAGCTCCTACAATGAGCAGTTCTTC
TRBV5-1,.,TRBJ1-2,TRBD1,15,CASSPTVTGNYGYTF,TGCGCCAGCAGCCCAACTGTGACAGGGAACTATGGCTACACCTTC
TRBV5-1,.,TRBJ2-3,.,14,CASSLESRGDTQYF,TGCGCCAGCAGCTTGGAGTCTCGGGGAGATACGCAGTATTTT
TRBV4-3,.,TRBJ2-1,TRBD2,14,CASSQAPGGREQFF,TGCGCCAGCAGCCAAGCCCCGGGGGGACGGGAGCAGTTCTTC
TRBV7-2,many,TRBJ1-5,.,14,CASADQVGNQPQHF,TGTGCCAGCGCAGACCAAGTTGGCAATCAGCCCCAGCATTTT
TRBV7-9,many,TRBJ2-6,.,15,CASSFGRAGANVLTF,TGTGCCAGCAGCTTCGGTCGGGCTGGGGCCAACGTCCTGACTTTC
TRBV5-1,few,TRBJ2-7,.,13,CASSLELEYEQYF,TGCGCCAGCAGCTTGGAGTTAGAGTACGAGCAGTACTTC
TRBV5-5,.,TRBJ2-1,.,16,CASSPQGYGGYNEQFF,TGTGCCAGCAGCCCGCAGGGGTATGGTGGCTACAATGAGCAGTTCTTC
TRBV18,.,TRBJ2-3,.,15,CASSPRLGGTDTQYF,TGTGCCAGCTCACCACGGTTGGGTGGCACAGATACGCAGTATTTT
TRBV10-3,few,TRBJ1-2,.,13,CAISETGNYGYTF,TGTGCCATCAGTGAGACAGGGAACTATGGCTACACCTTC
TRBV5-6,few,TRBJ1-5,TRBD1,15,CASSFRDRVNQPQHF,TGTGCCAGCAGCTTCAGGGACAGGGTCAATCAGCCCCAGCATTTT
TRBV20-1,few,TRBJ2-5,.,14,CSAPRRGGRETQYF,TGCAGTGCTCCGCGAAGGGGGGGCCGCGAGACCCAGTACTTC
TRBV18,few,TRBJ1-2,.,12,CASSDLNYGYTF,TGTGCCAGCTCTGACCTAAACTATGGCTACACCTTC